The 10 T cell receptor beta chains below come from one sample, sequenced in a study of T cell changes during pregnancy in multiple sclerosis. Profiling relied on immunoSEQ multiplex PCR, and the TCRdb table lists in-frame clones only, not all of them. The profile shows 50,000 to 70,000 clones, 91% of them singletons. The specimen was peripheral blood, collected in the third trimester of pregnancy. These receptors all stem from a female donor in good health, enrolled as a control in a pregnancy study.

The chain carries TRBV4-1 and TRBJ2-5, with 13 positions matching TRBD2. The CDR3 is 16 residues long. Trimming at V came to 3 bases and at J to 4 bases, leaving 5 bases not matched to a gene. The germline V gene has CDR1 MGHRA and CDR2 YSYEKL. CDR3 loop: CASSQGLAGTRETQYF. The DNA of the CDR3 is TGCGCCAGCAGCCAGGGACTAGCGGGGACCAGAGAGACCCAGTACTTC.

The chain links TRBV6-5 to TRBJ2-7, with a possible D match to TRBD1 (6 bases). Germline V gene sequence: CDR1 MNHEY, CDR2 SVGAGI. The length of the CDR3 is 13 residues. Between the trimmed V and J ends, which lost 6 bases and 5 bases, there was a span of 14 bases. CDR3 in DNA: TGTGCCAGCAGGCCACAGGGTTACAACGAGCAGTACTTC. Its protein is CASRPQGYNEQYF.

The rearrangement links TRBV9 to TRBJ2-2; D is unclear. This CDR3 is built from 14 residues. In germline, CDR1 is SGDLS, CDR2 YYNGEE. The V gene lost 0 bases and the J gene lost 6 bases, with 9 bases spanning the gap. The CDR3 DNA is TGTGCCAGCAGCGTAGTACAGAAACCCGGGGAGCTGTTTTTT. This sequence encodes CASSVVQKPGELFF.

The chain links TRBV11-2 to TRBJ1-2, with 7 nucleotides matching TRBD1. CDR1 and CDR2 (germline): SGHAT, FQNNGV. V trimming: 8 bases; J trimming: 3 bases; junction bases outside the gene matches: 18. The CDR3 has 17 amino acids. The CDR3 DNA sequence: TGTGCCAGCTGGGGGATTTTTCGGGACAGCAAAGACTATGGCTACACCTTC. Translating gives CASWGIFRDSKDYGYTF.

This sequence joins TRBV5-1 and TRBJ2-1; 8 nucleotides agree with TRBD1. The CDR3 runs 15 residues. V trimming: 7 bases; J trimming: 6 bases; junction bases outside the gene matches: 12. Germline V gene lookup returns CDR1 SGHRS and CDR2 YFSETQ. CDR3 region: CASAIRLDRGNEQFF. As DNA, the CDR3 is TGCGCCAGCGCGATCCGGTTAGACAGGGGCAATGAGCAGTTCTTC.

The V gene is TRBV9, the J gene TRBJ2-5; D is perhaps TRBD1 (6 bases). This CDR3 region has 16 residues. V lost 4 bases and J lost 1, with 17 bases in between. The germline V gene encodes CDR1 SGDLS and CDR2 YYNGEE. CDR3 residues: CASSPRGGQSQETQYF. In nucleotides, the CDR3 is TGTGCCAGCAGCCCCAGAGGAGGACAGTCCCAAGAGACCCAGTACTTC.

This chain joins TRBV5-1 and TRBJ2-7; D possibly corresponds to TRBD2 (6 bases). Trimming stripped 1 base from V and 4 bases from J, with 18 bases between. This CDR3 spans 16 amino acids. Looked up from germline, CDR1 is SGHRS and CDR2 is YFSETQ. In DNA, the CDR3 is TGCGCCAGCAGCTTGATCGGGTCTCGGGAGATGTACGAGCAGTACTTC. As protein: CASSLIGSREMYEQYF.

This sequence joins TRBV7-2 and TRBJ1-1; D is perhaps TRBD1 (5 bases). The CDR3 totals 13 residues. Trimming removed 5 bases from V and 4 bases from J, with 11 bases in between. The germline CDR1 and CDR2 sequences are SGHTA and FQGNSA. In nucleotides, the CDR3 is TGTGCCAGCAGCGGGTTCGGGGGCACTGAAGCTTTCTTT. Residues: CASSGFGGTEAFF. The full variable domain, with the rest looked up from reference TRBV7-2 and TRBJ1-1, is GAGVSQSPSNKVTEKGKDVELRCDPISGHTALYWYRQSLGQGLEFLIYFQGNSAPDKSGLPSDRFSAERTGGSVSTLTIQRTQQEDSAVYLCASSGFGGTEAFFGQGTRLTVV.

The V call is TRBV6-6, the J call TRBJ1-2; D might be TRBD1 (5 bases). V shed 5 bases and J shed 7 bases, with 17 bases lying between them. Germline V gene lookup returns CDR1 MNHNY and CDR2 SVGAGI (reference sequence). The CDR3 totals 14 residues. The CDR3 DNA reads as TGTGCCAGCAGTCTAGGTGGCAGGGTGGGTGGCTACACCTTC. As protein: CASSLGGRVGGYTF.

V gene TRBV19 combines with J gene TRBJ2-7; 12 bases agree with TRBD2. This CDR3 is built from 15 residues. Germline V gene data show CDR1 as LNHDA and CDR2 as SQIVND (reference sequence). Trimming took 5 bases from V and 2 from J; bases not matched to a gene: 4. The CDR3 coding sequence is TGTGCCAGTAGTTCTCTAGCGGGAGGGCCCTACGAGCAGTACTTC. Amino acids: CASSSLAGGPYEQYF.